The rows below give T cell receptor beta chains drawn from one sample of a study of T cells in Graves' hyperthyroidism and ophthalmopathy. From the multiplex PCR reads, TCRdb called clonotypes with MiXCR, one entry per CDR3 protein. The sample lists approximately 360,000 distinct CDR3 sequences, around 14% occurring once. Sequencing was carried out using blood. These receptors all stem from a young woman with Graves' hyperthyroidism that later progressed to Graves' ophthalmopathy. Both conserved end residues are part of each CDR3. A D gene is named only where the DNA matches it firmly. Clone sizes are given selectively: once, few, many, or a class where the clone is expanded.

clone_size d_call j_call v_call cdr3_aa cdr3_nt
. . TRBJ1-1 TRBV19 CASSILWNTDAFF TGTGCCAGTAGTATACTATGGAACACTGACGCTTTCTTT
many . TRBJ1-1 TRBV5-1 CASSLVPGENTEAFF TGCGCCAGCAGCTTGGTGCCAGGGGAGAACACTGAAGCTTTCTTT
few TRBD2 TRBJ2-4 TRBV18 CASSPEVAGLAKNIQYF TGTGCCAGCTCACCAGAGGTAGCGGGCTTAGCCAAAAACATTCAGTACTTC
many . TRBJ1-1 TRBV20-1 CSASNTEAFF TGCAGTGCTAGTAACACTGAAGCTTTCTTT
few TRBD2 TRBJ2-3 TRBV5-1 CASSLEGMGLTSGKNTDTQYF TGCGCCAGCAGCTTGGAGGGTATGGGCCTGACTAGCGGAAAGAACACAGATACGCAGTATTTT
. . TRBJ2-4 TRBV12-3/TRBV12-4 CASSFQIIETVAKNIQYF TGTGCCAGCAGTTTTCAGATAATAGAAACGGTAGCCAAAAACATTCAGTACTTC
few TRBD2 TRBJ2-2 TRBV7-9 CASPHLGTSGTGELFF TGTGCCAGCCCTCACCTCGGGACTAGCGGCACCGGGGAGCTGTTTTTT
many . TRBJ1-6 TRBV7-6 CASSLDYNSPLHF TGTGCCAGCAGCTTAGACTATAATTCACCCCTCCACTTT
many . TRBJ1-5 TRBV5-5 CASSLAGQGRQPQHF TGTGCCAGCAGCTTGGCCGGGCAGGGACGACAGCCCCAGCATTTT
few . TRBJ2-7 TRBV18 CASSPPGRTYEQYF TGTGCCAGCTCACCACCGGGTCGGACCTACGAGCAGTACTTC
. . TRBJ1-6 TRBV19 CASSAGPTINSPLHF TGTGCCAGTAGTGCGGGACCGACGATTAATTCACCCCTCCACTTT
many . TRBJ1-6 TRBV2 CASSVFGSFNSPLHF TGTGCCAGCAGTGTTTTCGGTTCCTTTAATTCACCCCTCCACTTT
many . TRBJ1-3 TRBV5-6 CASSLAGPAGNTIYF TGTGCCAGCAGCTTGGCCGGGCCGGCTGGAAACACCATATATTTT
few TRBD1 TRBJ1-2 TRBV28 CASSPKTGALVLNYGYTF TGTGCCAGCAGTCCCAAGACAGGGGCGCTAGTGTTAAACTATGGCTACACCTTC
many TRBD1 TRBJ2-5 TRBV6-1 CASSLSDRGKKTQYF TGTGCCAGCAGCCTCTCGGACAGGGGGAAAAAGACCCAGTACTTC
. TRBD2 TRBJ2-2 TRBV15 CATGSGGTNTGELFF TGTGCCACAGGGAGCGGGGGAACGAACACCGGGGAGCTGTTTTTT
. . TRBJ2-1 TRBV7-9 CASSLRAGEYNEQFF TGTGCCAGCAGCTTAAGGGCAGGGGAATACAATGAGCAGTTCTTC
. . TRBJ2-5 TRBV7-3 CASSLRHQETQYF TGTGCCAGCAGCCTACGACACCAAGAGACCCAGTACTTC
many . TRBJ2-7 TRBV6-2/TRBV6-3 CASSYGAGIGLRTNEQYF TGTGCCAGCAGTTACGGGGCAGGGATCGGGCTAAGAACCAACGAGCAGTACTTC
. . TRBJ2-3 TRBV5-1 CASSLYPGWGGTDTQYF TGTGCCAGCAGCTTGTATCCCGGGTGGGGCGGCACAGATACGCAGTATTTT
many . TRBJ2-3 TRBV11-2 CASSLADARYF TGTGCCAGCAGCTTAGCGGACGCACGGTATTTT
many . TRBJ1-5 TRBV24-1 CATSQDTGQPQHF TGTGCCACCAGCCAAGACACGGGGCAGCCCCAGCATTTT